This TCR beta chain originates from a study of regulatory T cells in long-lasting Graves disease. This clonotype turned up a few times. Germline V CDR1 and CDR2: SGDLS, YYNGEE. The V gene lost 2 bases and the J gene lost 0 bases, with 18 bases spanning the gap. The CDR3 has 19 residues. According to the study, TCR beta libraries were built with iRepertoire HTBI primers and CDR3-region Arm-PCR. MiXCR, run by TCRdb on the multiplex PCR reads, gives a single entry per CDR3 protein. The sample consists of over 500,000 distinct CDR3 sequences, 15% to 20% of them appearing once. Noted time point: newly diagnosed GD, antithyroid drugs for less than 3 months. Extracted RNA from PBMCs served as the source of the TCR library. This sample also appeared in a second study, on T cells in Graves' hyperthyroidism and ophthalmopathy.

The rearrangement uses TRBV9 and TRBJ2-6, with D possibly being TRBD2 (6 bases). This sequence was found in a man in his late teens or twenties with Graves disease. The material sequenced was peripheral blood mononuclear cells (PBMCs), taken at new diagnosis, from a patient treated with antithyroid drugs. The CDR3 bases are TGTGCCAGCAGCGTGTCCGCGGGGACTTCCTCCTCTGGGGCCAACGTCCTGACTTTC. It specifies CASSVSAGTSSSGANVLTF.